The 9 T cell receptor beta chains in this list originate from one sample, sequenced in a study of OX40 agonist ivuxolimab in advanced cancers. The data were produced by immunoSEQ multiplex PCR, yet TCRdb's version contains in-frame clones alone and is incomplete. The data show fewer than 25,000 clones, with around four fifths seen just once and more than 1.3% held by the top ten. This sample comprised CD4+ or CD8+ T cells sorted from blood, obtained in a trial of the OX40 agonist ivuxolimab. All receptors come from an adult with an advanced solid tumor such as melanoma, head and neck, liver or kidney cancer.

This chain joins TRBV30 and TRBJ1-4; D call uncertain. The CDR3 runs 12 residues. In germline, CDR1 is GTSNPN, CDR2 SVGIG (reference sequence). V was shortened by 5 bases and J by 8 bases, with 12 bases between the two germline ends. CDR3 nucleotide sequence: TGTGCCTGGTCAAAGAGTGGGGAAAAACTGTTTTTT. It yields the protein CAWSKSGEKLFF.

Only a few counts were recorded for this clone. The chain employs TRBV6-5 and TRBJ2-7; perhaps TRBD2 as D (6 bases). V lost 10 bases, J lost 7 bases, and 20 bases lay in between. In germline, CDR1 is MNHEY, CDR2 SVGAGI. This CDR3 comprises 13 residues. The CDR3 bases are TGTGCCACCCAGTTACGGGACGGGGGAGAGCAGTACTTC. This translates into CATQLRDGGEQYF.

This rearrangement joins TRBV11-3 to TRBJ2-1; 7 bases are shared with TRBD1. Germline CDR1 is SGHNT and CDR2 is YENEEA. V shed 6 bases and J 4 bases; nucleotides not matched to a gene: 21. The length of the CDR3 is 19 residues. CDR3 region: CASSPKQGQAGANYNEQFF. The CDR3 nucleotides are TGTGCCAGCAGTCCAAAACAGGGGCAGGCGGGCGCCAATTACAATGAGCAGTTCTTC.

The rearrangement links TRBV30 to TRBJ1-5; D possibly corresponds to TRBD1 (5 bases). Germline CDR1 reads GTSNPN; CDR2 reads SVGIG (reference sequence). Between the trimmed V and J ends, which lost 4 bases and 3 bases, there was a span of 10 bases. CDR3 length equals 13 residues. The DNA for the CDR3 is TGTGCCTGGACTGACAGCCCCAATCAGCCCCAGCATTTT. It is translated as CAWTDSPNQPQHF.

The V gene is TRBV7-2, the J gene TRBJ2-7, with 9 positions matching TRBD2. Germline lookup yields CDR1 SGHTA and CDR2 FQGNSA. Trimming removed 5 bases from V and 6 bases from J; junction bases left unmatched: 11. The CDR3 has 15 residues. CDR3 sequence reads: CASSLRVAGVPEQYF. The CDR3 coding sequence is TGTGCCAGCAGCCTTCGGGTAGCGGGAGTTCCCGAGCAGTACTTC.

The gene calls are TRBV11-2 and TRBJ2-2, with D hard to call. The CDR3 is made up of 12 amino acids. The germline V and J ends were trimmed by 5 bases and 7 bases, with 8 bases remaining between them. Germline V lookup: CDR1 SGHAT, CDR2 FQNNGV. The CDR3 loop is CASSRQGGELFF. The CDR3 DNA reads as TGTGCCAGCAGCCGACAAGGCGGGGAGCTGTTTTTT.

The V and J genes are TRBV9 and TRBJ2-3; D not certain. The CDR3 length is 14 residues. Per the germline V gene, CDR1 is SGDLS and CDR2 is YYNGEE. Trimming shortened V by 0 bases and J by 1 base, and 6 bases separated the two germline ends. CDR3 nucleotide sequence: TGTGCCAGCAGCGTAGTCGGAGGCACAGATACGCAGTATTTT. It translates to CASSVVGGTDTQYF. The whole variable domain, remainder taken from reference TRBV9 and TRBJ2-3, is DSGVTQTPKHLITATGQRVTLRCSPRSGDLSVYWYQQSLDQGLQFLIQYYNGEERAKGNILERFSAQQFPDLHSELNLSSLELGDSALYFCASSVVGGTDTQYFGPGTRLTVL.

Regarding this clone: An end of the junction differs from the germline gene, which may be a read error. The chain combines TRBV7-7 with TRBJ2-3; TRBD2 agrees at 7 bases. This CDR3 region has 13 residues. Germline values: CDR1 SSHAT, CDR2 FNYEAQ (reference sequence). CDR3 in amino acids: CASSLAGRDTQYF. CDR3 DNA sequence: TGTGCTAGCAGCTTAGCGGGCAGAGATACGCAGTATTTT. The full variable domain, in which reference TRBV7-7 and TRBJ2-3 provide the parts outside the CDR3, is GAGVSQSPRYKVTKRGQDVTLRCDPISSHATLYWYQQALGQGPEFLTYFNYEAQPDKSGLPSDRFSAERPEGSISTLTIQRTEQRDSAMYRCASSLAGRDTQYFGPGTRLTVL.

This chain joins TRBV7-2 and TRBJ2-1; D is possibly TRBD1 or TRBD2 (5 bases each). The CDR3 extends over 17 amino acids. Trimming cost V 4 bases and J 3 bases, with 19 bases left between them. Germline CDR1 reads SGHTA; CDR2 reads FQGNSA. CDR3 nucleotide sequence: TGTGCCAGCAGCTACTCATGGGGCGCGGGCGGCTACAATGAGCAGTTCTTC. Translated: CASSYSWGAGGYNEQFF.